Each of the 17 T cell receptor beta chains below was sequenced from the same sample in a study of blood T cell repertoires in COVID-19. Repertoires were generated with immunoSEQ multiplex PCR, while TCRdb's copy carries only in-frame clones and drops some. The table records about 45,000 clones, more than 75% of them present only once. Sequenced input: peripheral blood. These receptors were obtained from a man aged 65-85 years with acute or convalescent COVID-19.

The CDR3 protein is CASSIGRRRGAETQYF. CDR3 coding DNA: TGTGCCAGTAGTATCGGACGGAGGCGGGGGGCCGAGACCCAGTACTTC. J is TRBJ2-5 and V is TRBV19; TRBD2 agrees at 8 bases. The CDR3 covers 16 residues. V lost 3 bases and J lost 5; bases outside the gene matches: 11. CDR1 is LNHDA and CDR2 is SQIVND in the germline V gene (reference sequence). The variable domain in full, completed from reference TRBV19 and TRBJ2-5, reads DGGITQSPKYLFRKEGQNVTLSCEQNLNHDAMYWYRQDPGQGLRLIYYSQIVNDFQKGDIAEGYSVSREKKESFPLTVTSAQKNPTAFYLCASSIGRRRGAETQYFGPGTRLLVL.

The gene calls are TRBV19 and TRBJ1-2; D call uncertain. There are 15 residues in the CDR3. Germline V gene data show CDR1 as LNHDA and CDR2 as SQIVND (reference sequence). V was shortened by 4 bases and J by 1 base, with 13 bases between the two germline ends. CDR3 nucleotide sequence: TGTGCCAGTAGTAGGAGCGGACCGCGTAACTATGGCTACACCTTC. Protein product: CASSRSGPRNYGYTF.

This sequence joins TRBV19 and TRBJ2-1; TRBD2 agrees at 12 bases. In germline, CDR1 is LNHDA, CDR2 SQIVND (reference sequence). The CDR3 is 17 amino acids. V shed 2 bases, J shed 7 bases, and the junction held 9 bases outside the gene matches. The CDR3 loop is CASSIPSGGAILNEQFF. The CDR3 nucleotides are TGTGCCAGTAGTATACCTAGCGGGGGGGCCATTTTAAATGAGCAGTTCTTC.

The sample holds one count of this clone. This sequence joins TRBV5-1 and TRBJ1-3; 9 bases map to TRBD1. The germline V gene encodes CDR1 SGHRS and CDR2 YFSETQ. The V gene end was trimmed by 3 bases and the J gene end by 7 bases; junction bases not matched to a gene: 8. The CDR3 covers 15 residues. Here the CDR3 reads CASSSVGQGGNTIYF. The CDR3 nucleotides read TGCGCCAGCAGCTCGGTGGGACAGGGAGGGAACACCATATATTTT.

This chain links TRBV6-1 with TRBJ1-2; D is unclear. The CDR3 is 13 residues long. Germline V gene sequence: CDR1 MNHNS, CDR2 SASEGT. The V end lost 3 bases, the J end lost 4 bases, and 9 bases lay between the germline ends. The DNA of the CDR3 is TGTGCCAGCAGTGAGGGCAACCCCTATGGCTACACCTTC. Its protein product is CASSEGNPYGYTF.

The table lists this clone with a few counts. V usage is TRBV7-9 and J usage is TRBJ1-4, with TRBD1 matching over 8 bases. Germline V gene data show CDR1 as SEHNR and CDR2 as FQNEAQ (reference sequence). V trimming: 5 bases; J trimming: 3 bases; junction bases outside the gene matches: 2. This CDR3 has 14 residues. The CDR3 here is CASSPGQANEKLFF. The CDR3 region has the DNA TGTGCCAGCAGCCCGGGACAGGCTAATGAAAAACTGTTTTTT.

The V gene is TRBV19, the J gene TRBJ1-2; 8 nucleotides match TRBD1. The J segment lost 8 bases and the V segment lost 1 base, leaving 9 bases of the junction unmatched. This CDR3 is 15 amino acids long. CDR1 and CDR2 (germline): LNHDA, SQIVND (reference sequence). For the CDR3, the DNA is TGTGCCAGTAGTATAGTTGGGGGACAGGAGAAAGGCTACACCTTC. Protein sequence: CASSIVGGQEKGYTF.

V usage is TRBV7-9 and J usage is TRBJ1-6; 9 nucleotides agree with TRBD1. V lost 4 bases to trimming and J lost 9 bases; unmatched junction nucleotides: 7. The CDR3 extends over 15 amino acids. Germline lookup yields CDR1 SEHNR and CDR2 FQNEAQ (reference sequence). CDR3 loop: CASSSGTGRGSPLHF. CDR3 DNA sequence: TGTGCCAGCAGCTCAGGGACAGGGCGAGGTTCACCCCTCCACTTT.

The V call is TRBV4-3, the J call TRBJ1-3; D perhaps matches TRBD1 (6 bases). The CDR3 loop spans 16 amino acids. The V gene's germline CDR1 is LGHNA and CDR2 YSLEER. V lost 1 base to trimming and J lost 0 bases, with 10 bases between them. As DNA, the CDR3 is TGCGCCAGCAGCCAAGGGGGGCATAGCTCTGGAAACACCATATATTTT. Translating gives CASSQGGHSSGNTIYF.

The rearrangement joins TRBV18 to TRBJ2-1; 9 bases are a match to TRBD2. V shed 5 bases and J 6 bases; nucleotides not matched to a gene: 5. CDR3 length: 14 amino acids. Looked up from germline, CDR1 is KGHSH and CDR2 is LQKENI. CDR3 DNA sequence: TGTGCCAGCTCATCAACGGGACTAGCCAATGAGCAGTTCTTC. It translates to CASSSTGLANEQFF. Using reference TRBV18 and TRBJ2-1 for the parts outside the CDR3, the full variable domain is NAGVMQNPRHLVRRRGQEARLRCSPMKGHSHVYWYRQLPEEGLKFMVYLQKENIIDESGMPKERFSAEFPKEGPSILRIQQVVRGDSAAYFCASSSTGLANEQFFGPGTRLTVL.

The gene calls are TRBV6-5 and TRBJ2-5; 7 bases agree with TRBD2. V gave up 2 bases and J gave up 2 bases; unmatched junction bases: 5. CDR3 length: 15 amino acids. Germline V gene data show CDR1 as MNHEY and CDR2 as SVGAGI. The CDR3, as DNA: TGTGCCAGCAGTTACGGGGAGGGTTTTCAAGAGACCCAGTACTTC. It is translated as CASSYGEGFQETQYF.

The V and J genes are TRBV18 and TRBJ1-2; 8 positions match TRBD1. This CDR3 has 16 residues. Germline-derived CDR1 and CDR2 are KGHSH and LQKENI. The J segment lost 3 bases and the V segment lost 4 bases, leaving 10 bases of the junction unmatched. The CDR3 loop is CASSQVLDRVHYGYTF. The CDR3, as DNA: TGTGCCAGCTCACAGGTCTTGGACAGGGTACACTATGGCTACACCTTC.

The rearrangement uses TRBV19 and TRBJ1-4; D is uncertain. This CDR3 contains 13 residues. Looked up from germline, CDR1 is LNHDA and CDR2 is SQIVND (reference sequence). Trimming removed 6 bases from V and 7 bases from J, with 12 bases in between. CDR3 amino acids: CASSWARGEKLFF. The CDR3 DNA reads TGTGCCAGTAGCTGGGCTCGGGGTGAAAAACTGTTTTTT.

This clone was counted only a few times. The sample holds other DNA sequences that translate to the same CDR3. The CDR3 DNA follows: TGCGCCAGCAGCTTGACAGGGGGCGAGCAGTACTTC. Residues: CASSLTGGEQYF. This chain joins TRBV5-1 and TRBJ2-7, with 8 nucleotides matching TRBD1. The CDR3 runs 12 residues. Germline V CDR1 and CDR2: SGHRS, YFSETQ. V shed 1 base, J shed 6 bases, and the junction held 0 bases outside the gene matches.

The chain carries TRBV19 and TRBJ2-3, with a tentative D call TRBD1 (7 bases). Per the germline V gene, CDR1 is LNHDA and CDR2 is SQIVND (reference sequence). Trimming stripped 3 bases from V and 7 bases from J, with 20 bases between. CDR3 length: 16 residues. This chain's CDR3 is CASSMGGTGDLHTQYF. The CDR3 DNA sequence: TGTGCCAGTAGTATGGGAGGAACAGGGGATCTGCATACGCAGTATTTT.

The V gene is TRBV5-8, the J gene TRBJ2-5; D may be TRBD1 (6 bases). Germline lookup yields CDR1 SGHTS and CDR2 YDEGEE. Trimming took off 3 bases at V and 1 base at J, with 16 bases between the two ends. The CDR3 has 16 residues. The CDR3 DNA reads TGTGCCAGCAGCTCCTACACAGGGCTCGTCCAAGAGACCCAGTACTTC. As protein: CASSSYTGLVQETQYF.

The genes are TRBV9 and TRBJ2-1, with D uncertain. Between the trimmed V and J ends, which lost 0 bases and 3 bases, there was a span of 10 bases. Germline V lookup: CDR1 SGDLS, CDR2 YYNGEE. The CDR3 runs 15 residues. The CDR3 region has the DNA TGTGCCAGCAGCGTAGGCGAGTGGTACTACAATGAGCAGTTCTTC. Residues: CASSVGEWYYNEQFF.